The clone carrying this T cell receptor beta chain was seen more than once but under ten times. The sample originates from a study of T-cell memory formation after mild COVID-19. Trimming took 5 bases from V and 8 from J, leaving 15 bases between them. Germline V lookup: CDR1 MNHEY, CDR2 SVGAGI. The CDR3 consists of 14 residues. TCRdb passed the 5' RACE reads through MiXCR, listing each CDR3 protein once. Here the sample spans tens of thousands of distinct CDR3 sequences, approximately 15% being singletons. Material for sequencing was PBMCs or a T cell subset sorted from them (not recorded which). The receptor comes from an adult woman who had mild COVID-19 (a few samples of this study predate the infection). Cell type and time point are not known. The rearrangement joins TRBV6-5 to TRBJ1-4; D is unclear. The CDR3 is CASSRYRSAEKLFF. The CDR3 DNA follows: TGTGCCAGCAGTCGATACCGGTCCGCGGAAAAACTGTTTTTT.